This T cell receptor beta chain stems from a study of patients and donors after allogeneic stem cell transplantation. V was clipped by 0 bases and J by 3 bases, with 11 bases between them. The CDR3 contains 15 residues. Germline CDR1 is LGHDT and CDR2 is YNNKEL (reference sequence). TCRdb fed the RT-PCR reads into MiXCR, producing one record per CDR3 protein. The sample comprises about 400,000 distinct CDR3 sequences, around 16% of which are singletons, and roughly 7% rests with the top ten. The sample taken for sequencing was blood, either unsorted or a sorted T cell fraction (not recorded which). The chain links TRBV3-1 to TRBJ2-5; D not certain. The TCR sequence derives from a human donor who was either an allogeneic HSCT recipient or a stem cell or donor lymphocyte infusion donor (not recorded which). It is not recorded whose cells these are; they may come from a transplant donor. The DNA of the CDR3 is TGTGCCAGCAGCCAAGATGAAGTTGCGGAAGAGACCCAGTACTTC. It translates to CASSQDEVAEETQYF.